This TCR beta chain was identified in a study of cytomegalovirus exposure and HLA in healthy donors. Researchers ran the PCR with 60 Vbeta and 13 Jbeta primers. The protocol was immunoSEQ multiplex PCR, while the TCRdb copy is restricted to in-frame clones and leaves out a portion. The table has around 130,000 clones, around 83% seen once. The CDR3 contains 16 residues. Germline CDR1 SGHNT, CDR2 YYREEE (reference sequence). Trimming removed 2 bases from V and 7 bases from J, with 19 bases in between. Details on this clone: Its antigen is not identified.

Notes on the study in general: The authors enumerated over 150 TCR beta chains as linked to cytomegalovirus. Being productive about 87% or about 30% of the time was typical of most TCR beta V segments in an earlier analysis.

The material sequenced was PBMCs. This clonotype was sampled from a man between 45 and 60 years old in good health and CMV-seronegative. V usage is TRBV5-4 and J usage is TRBJ2-4; D possibly corresponds to TRBD2 (7 bases). In DNA, the CDR3 is TGTGCCAGCAGCTTAGGGGGTCTAGCGGAGAAGAACATTCAGTACTTC. Protein sequence: CASSLGGLAEKNIQYF.